This T cell receptor beta chain derives from a study of OX40 agonist ivuxolimab in advanced cancers. The overall study: Patients received the agonistic anti-OX40 (CD134) antibody ivuxolimab. Partial responses occurred in three patients (one hepatocellular carcinoma, two cutaneous melanoma). Findings and limits, study-wide: In CD8+ T cells, expanded clones were on average more numerous than in CD4+. Expanded peripheral T cells had an undetermined antigen specificity.

As to this clone: Its antigen is still unknown.

Assay: immunoSEQ multiplex PCR; the TCRdb copy retains only in-frame clones and omits some. The table lists tens of thousands of clones, roughly 93% of them singletons. Germline CDR1 MNHEY, CDR2 SMNVEV (reference sequence). CDR3 size: 16 residues. Trimming removed 5 bases from V and 3 bases from J, with 18 bases in between. Sequencing was performed on CD4+ or CD8+ T cells sorted from blood, taken in a trial of the OX40 agonist ivuxolimab. The chain employs TRBV27 and TRBJ2-3; perhaps D is TRBD1 or TRBD2 (6 bases each). The sequence was obtained from an adult with an advanced solid tumor such as melanoma, head and neck, liver or kidney cancer. In DNA form, the CDR3 reads TGTGCCAGCAGTGGGGTGGGCGGAGGGGGGACAGATACGCAGTATTTT. This codes for CASSGVGGGGTDTQYF.